This TCR beta chain was retrieved from a study of OX40 agonist ivuxolimab in advanced cancers. Study at large: The treatment was a fully human IgG2 OX40 agonist, ivuxolimab. Partial responses were seen in three patients, one with hepatocellular carcinoma and two with cutaneous melanoma.

The assay was immunoSEQ multiplex PCR, and TCRdb's table has in-frame clones only and misses some. The sample records just under 75,000 clones, 80% to 95% being singletons. As to this clone: What it recognizes is unknown.

Findings of the study overall: Some of the nonresponding patients also showed low levels of normalized T-cell clonal expansion. Antigen specificity of clonally expanded peripheral T cells was not established.

Germline CDR1 is MNHNY and CDR2 is SVGAGI (reference sequence). The CDR3 contains 16 residues. The ends lost 0 bases at V and 5 bases at J; junction bases unmatched: 7. The clonotype comes from an adult with an advanced solid tumor such as melanoma, head and neck, liver or kidney cancer. This sample comprised CD4+ or CD8+ T cells sorted from blood, obtained in a trial of the OX40 agonist ivuxolimab. The chain combines TRBV6-6 with TRBJ2-5, with 9 bases lining up with TRBD2. The CDR3 nucleotides read TGTGCCAGCAGTTACTCGAAATCGGCGGGGGGGGAGACCCAGTACTTC. Residues: CASSYSKSAGGETQYF.